The 23 T cell receptor beta chains below come from one sample, sequenced in a study of blood T cell repertoires in COVID-19 (dated by TCRdb to 2019 to 2021). The method behind the library was the immunoSEQ multiplex PCR assay. As stored in TCRdb, this immuneACCESS dataset retains in-frame rearrangements with V and J assigned. A fraction of the clones does not appear; measured against another copy, unresolved V genes explain less than half of the discrepancy, and the remainder lacks a known reason. In all, the sample holds 200,000 to 300,000 clones, and about 91% of those were seen once. The ten largest clones take up around 6.6% of the sample. Material for sequencing was peripheral blood. These TCRs come from a woman between 25 and 40 years old with COVID-19, enrolled during active disease.

The gene calls are TRBV11-3 and TRBJ2-1, with D maybe TRBD2 (8 bases). The germline CDR1 and CDR2 sequences are SGHNT and YENEEA. The CDR3 has 15 residues. V was cut by 3 bases and J by 7 bases, with 16 bases left in between. The CDR3 nucleotides are TGTGCCAGCAGCTTGACAGGGACGGGGGGGAATGAGCAGTTCTTC. Translated: CASSLTGTGGNEQFF.

This chain joins TRBV7-2 and TRBJ1-2; 7 bases line up with TRBD1. With V trimmed by 2 bases and J by 3 bases, 6 bases remained unmatched. Germline lookup yields CDR1 SGHTA and CDR2 FQGNSA. The CDR3 has 15 residues. CDR3 loop: CASSLPQGTDYGYTF. In DNA, the CDR3 is TGTGCCAGCAGCTTACCACAGGGGACGGACTATGGCTACACCTTC.

The rearrangement links TRBV28 to TRBJ2-1, with D possibly being TRBD2 (6 bases). CDR1 and CDR2 (germline): MDHEN, SYDVKM. V was clipped by 6 bases and J by 3 bases, with 18 bases between them. CDR3 length: 16 residues. The CDR3 loop reads CASSGTGTADYNEQFF. CDR3 coding DNA: TGTGCCAGCAGCGGGACCGGGACTGCGGACTACAATGAGCAGTTCTTC.

V gene TRBV16 combines with J gene TRBJ2-1, with a tentative D call TRBD2 (6 bases). Between the trimmed V and J ends, which lost 2 bases and 6 bases, there was a span of 17 bases. There are 16 residues in the CDR3. Germline CDR1 and CDR2: KGHSY and FQNENV. The CDR3 is CASSQAGTRTSNEQFF. The CDR3 coding sequence is TGTGCCAGCAGCCAAGCCGGGACTCGTACATCCAATGAGCAGTTCTTC.

This sequence joins TRBV7-6 and TRBJ1-3, with TRBD1 matching over 8 bases. This CDR3 contains 16 residues. V lost 5 bases to trimming and J lost 0 bases; unmatched junction nucleotides: 6. Germline CDR1 is SGHVS and CDR2 is FNYEAQ. CDR3 amino acids: CASSPPGQGSGNTIYF. CDR3 in DNA: TGTGCCAGCAGCCCACCAGGACAGGGCTCTGGAAACACCATATATTTT.

This chain joins TRBV24-1 and TRBJ2-3; the D gene is possibly TRBD2 (7 bases). Trimming cost V 10 bases and J 0 bases, with 10 bases left between them. The CDR3 loop spans 13 amino acids. The germline V gene has CDR1 KGHDR and CDR2 SFDVKD. CDR3 DNA sequence: TGTGCCACGGGGGGGGCAAGCACAGATACGCAGTATTTT. Amino acid sequence: CATGGASTDTQYF.

V usage is TRBV6-6 and J usage is TRBJ1-6; no firm D call. The length of the CDR3 is 14 residues. CDR1 is MNHNY and CDR2 is SVGAGI in the germline V gene (reference sequence). Trimming cost V 6 bases and J 5 bases, with 11 bases left between them. As DNA, the CDR3 is TGTGCCAGCAGGCGGGGTGGTGATAATTCACCCCTCCACTTT. It is translated as CASRRGGDNSPLHF.

The chain couples TRBV19 to TRBJ2-1, with D maybe TRBD2 (5 bases). The CDR3 consists of 14 residues. Germline lookup yields CDR1 LNHDA and CDR2 SQIVND (reference sequence). Trimming removed 7 bases from V and 4 bases from J, with 14 bases in between. CDR3 amino acids: CASTYTAAYNEQFF. CDR3 in DNA: TGTGCCAGTACCTACACAGCGGCTTACAATGAGCAGTTCTTC.

This clone was found once. The chain employs TRBV11-3 and TRBJ1-2; D remains ambiguous. Germline V gene lookup returns CDR1 SGHNT and CDR2 YENEEA. CDR3 length equals 18 residues. Trimming took 2 bases from V and 5 from J, leaving 24 bases between them. CDR3 residues: CASSLWPEGGVHAYGYTF. Written as DNA, the CDR3 is TGTGCCAGCAGCTTATGGCCCGAGGGCGGAGTCCACGCTTATGGCTACACCTTC.

In this sample, this clone turned up a few times. V and J are TRBV10-3 and TRBJ1-1; TRBD1 is a possible D gene (6 bases). V was pared by 5 bases and J by 1 base, with 14 bases between. Germline values: CDR1 ENHRY, CDR2 SYGVKD. CDR3 length: 15 residues. The CDR3 DNA is TGTGCCATCAGTCGAGGCCGGGGGGCGAACACTGAAGCTTTCTTT. Protein product: CAISRGRGANTEAFF.

This clone was detected only a few times. This rearrangement joins TRBV29-1 to TRBJ1-1; no reliable D call. Germline CDR1 is SQVTM and CDR2 is ANQGSEA. Between the trimmed V and J ends, which lost 8 bases and 1 base, there was a span of 20 bases. The CDR3 runs 15 residues. CDR3 amino acids: CSSLIRAGPNTEAFF. The CDR3 region has the DNA TGCAGCTCCTTGATAAGGGCGGGCCCGAACACTGAAGCTTTCTTT.

The chain uses TRBV6-6 and TRBJ1-6; the D is unclear. Per the germline V gene, CDR1 is MNHNY and CDR2 is SVGAGI (reference sequence). This CDR3 is built from 16 residues. V was cut by 2 bases and J by 7 bases, with 15 bases left in between. The CDR3 spells CASSYHPRGLNSPLHF. Here the CDR3 DNA reads TGTGCCAGCAGTTACCATCCTCGGGGTTTGAATTCACCCCTCCACTTT.

The chain combines TRBV28 with TRBJ2-7; TRBD1 is a possible D gene (5 bases). This CDR3 contains 12 residues. Germline V lookup: CDR1 MDHEN, CDR2 SYDVKM. V was pared by 7 bases and J by 2 bases, with 9 bases between. CDR3 in amino acids: CASKVGAYEQYF. The CDR3 region has the DNA TGTGCCAGCAAGGTAGGGGCCTACGAGCAGTACTTC.

The chain uses TRBV11-2 and TRBJ2-3, with D perhaps matching TRBD2 (5 bases). V was clipped by 3 bases and J by 7 bases, with 14 bases between them. Germline assignment: CDR1 SGHAT and CDR2 FQNNGV. The CDR3 totals 14 residues. In nucleotides, the CDR3 is TGTGCCAGCAGCTTCCGGAGGAGGTCCCATACGCAGTATTTT. It yields the protein CASSFRRRSHTQYF.

V gene TRBV4-3 combines with J gene TRBJ2-1; possible D gene TRBD2, 6 bases. This CDR3 has 13 residues. The germline V and J ends were trimmed by 0 bases and 8 bases, with 8 bases remaining between them. Germline CDR1 reads LGHNA; CDR2 reads YSLEER. CDR3 protein: CASSQEGGDEQFF. In DNA form, the CDR3 reads TGCGCCAGCAGCCAAGAAGGAGGGGATGAGCAGTTCTTC.

The V gene is TRBV28, the J gene TRBJ2-1, with 9 bases fitting TRBD1. This CDR3 is built from 14 residues. Per germline, CDR1 MDHEN and CDR2 SYDVKM. With V trimmed by 6 bases and J by 10 bases, 10 bases remained unmatched. CDR3 in amino acids: CASSRGQGRSEQFF. The CDR3 nucleotides are TGTGCCAGCAGCAGAGGACAGGGGCGGTCAGAGCAGTTCTTC.

This chain links TRBV28 with TRBJ2-5, with TRBD2 matching over 9 bases. This CDR3 is built from 16 residues. CDR1 MDHEN and CDR2 SYDVKM come from the germline V gene. The trim removed 2 bases at V and 1 base at J, leaving 5 bases unmatched. The CDR3 reads CASSLAAAGGQETQYF. The CDR3 region has the DNA TGTGCCAGCAGTTTAGCTGCAGCGGGGGGCCAAGAGACCCAGTACTTC.

The chain uses TRBV4-2 and TRBJ2-1, with 8 bases fitting TRBD2. This CDR3 is built from 14 residues. Per the germline V gene, CDR1 is LGHNA and CDR2 is YNFKEQ. V shed 5 bases and J 5 bases; nucleotides not matched to a gene: 5. The CDR3 DNA is TGTGCCAGCAGCGGTAGCGGGGCCCACAATGAGCAGTTCTTC. Translation gives CASSGSGAHNEQFF.

The chain carries TRBV7-2 and TRBJ2-1; TRBD1 aligns across 9 bases. CDR1 and CDR2 from the germline V gene are SGHTA and FQGNSA. The ends lost 5 bases at V and 4 bases at J; junction bases unmatched: 9. There are 16 residues in the CDR3. CDR3 in DNA: TGTGCCAGCAGCACGGGACAGGGCCCCCTGTACAATGAGCAGTTCTTC. It translates to CASSTGQGPLYNEQFF.

The chain uses TRBV6-6 and TRBJ2-1; D is uncertain. The germline V gene has CDR1 MNHNY and CDR2 SVGAGI (reference sequence). V shed 5 bases and J shed 10 bases, with 15 bases lying between them. The CDR3 has 13 amino acids. CDR3 in DNA: TGTGCCAGCAGTCCCGAGCTTGGTAACGAGCAGTTCTTC. Translated, it gives CASSPELGNEQFF.

The chain uses TRBV28 and TRBJ1-5; D ambiguous. This CDR3 has 16 residues. V was cut by 7 bases and J by 3 bases, with 19 bases left in between. Germline V gene lookup returns CDR1 MDHEN and CDR2 SYDVKM. CDR3 nucleotide sequence: TGTGCCAGCACCCTCAAGCCCATCTCCTACAATCAGCCCCAGCATTTT. The encoded protein is CASTLKPISYNQPQHF. The full variable domain, rest sourced from reference TRBV28 and TRBJ1-5, is DVKVTQSSRYLVKRTGEKVFLECVQDMDHENMFWYRQDPGLGLRLIYFSYDVKMKEKGDIPEGYSVSREKKERFSLILESASTNQTSMYLCASTLKPISYNQPQHFGDGTRLSIL.

The rearrangement joins TRBV19 to TRBJ2-5; possible D gene TRBD1, 5 bases. V lost 5 bases, J lost 1 base, and 11 bases lay in between. In germline, CDR1 is LNHDA, CDR2 SQIVND (reference sequence). The CDR3 extends over 14 amino acids. The CDR3, as DNA: TGTGCCAGTAGTCGTGGACAAATCCAAGAGACCCAGTACTTC. This codes for CASSRGQIQETQYF. Together with reference TRBV19 and TRBJ2-5, the CDR3 gives the full variable domain: DGGITQSPKYLFRKEGQNVTLSCEQNLNHDAMYWYRQDPGQGLRLIYYSQIVNDFQKGDIAEGYSVSREKKESFPLTVTSAQKNPTAFYLCASSRGQIQETQYFGPGTRLLVL.

This clone occurred a few times. The rearrangement uses TRBV18 and TRBJ1-5; perhaps TRBD1 as D (6 bases). Germline CDR1 is KGHSH and CDR2 is LQKENI. V was trimmed by 1 base and J by 8 bases, leaving 15 bases between them. The CDR3 is made up of 15 amino acids. CDR3: CASSPLQGLGEPQHF. The DNA of the CDR3 is TGTGCCAGCTCACCACTACAGGGCTTGGGAGAGCCCCAGCATTTT. The entire variable domain, with the rest obtained from reference TRBV18 and TRBJ1-5, is as follows: NAGVMQNPRHLVRRRGQEARLRCSPMKGHSHVYWYRQLPEEGLKFMVYLQKENIIDESGMPKERFSAEFPKEGPSILRIQQVVRGDSAAYFCASSPLQGLGEPQHFGDGTRLSIL.